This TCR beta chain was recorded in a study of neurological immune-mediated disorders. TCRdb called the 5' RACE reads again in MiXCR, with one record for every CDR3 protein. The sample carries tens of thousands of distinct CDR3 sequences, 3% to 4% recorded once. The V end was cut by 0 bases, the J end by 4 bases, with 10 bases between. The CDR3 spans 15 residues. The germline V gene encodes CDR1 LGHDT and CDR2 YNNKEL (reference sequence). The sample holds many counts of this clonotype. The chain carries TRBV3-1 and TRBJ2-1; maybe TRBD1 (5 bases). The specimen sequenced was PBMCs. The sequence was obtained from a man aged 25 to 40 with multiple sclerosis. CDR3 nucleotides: TGTGCCAGCAGCCAAGACAGGGCTGCATACAATGAGCAGTTCTTC. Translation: CASSQDRAAYNEQFF.